A single sample gave rise to the 21 T cell receptor beta chains below, sequenced in a study of cytomegalovirus exposure and HLA in healthy donors. Primers: 60 Vbeta forward and 13 Jbeta reverse. TCRdb's table, derived via immunoSEQ multiplex PCR, lists solely in-frame clones and lacks some. The sample comprises around 180,000 clones, less than 85% of which are singletons, and 4.8% rests with the top ten. Sequencing input: PBMCs. These receptor sequences come from a man between 18 and 29 years old in good health and CMV-seronegative.

Note on this clone: One end of the junction varies from germline; a read error may be responsible. Other nucleotide sequences in the sample specify the same CDR3. This chain uses TRBV28 with TRBJ1-2; a possible D gene is TRBD1 (6 bases). CDR1 is MDHEN, CDR2 SYDVKM, per germline. The CDR3 is made up of 16 amino acids. CDR3 coding DNA: TGCGCCAGCAGTTTTGGTAGGGGGTACCGTAACTATGGCTACACCTTC. Amino acids: CASSFGRGYRNYGYTF.

J is TRBJ2-3 and V is TRBV2, with TRBD2 identical over 8 bases. V shed 4 bases, J shed 10 bases, and the junction held 7 bases outside the gene matches. The CDR3 covers 13 residues. Germline values: CDR1 SNHLY, CDR2 FYNNEI. CDR3 DNA sequence: TGTGCCAGCAGTGTCCCTAGCGGGCCCTCGCAGTATTTT. It codes for CASSVPSGPSQYF. The whole variable domain, filled in from reference TRBV2 and TRBJ2-3, reads EPEVTQTPSHQVTQMGQEVILRCVPISNHLYFYWYRQILGQKVEFLVSFYNNEISEKSEIFDDQFSVERPDGSNFTLKIRSTKLEDSAMYFCASSVPSGPSQYFGPGTRLTVL.

This clone appeared a single time. This chain connects TRBV6-1 to TRBJ1-3, with D perhaps matching TRBD1 (6 bases). V lost 11 bases and J lost 4, with 15 bases in between. Germline CDR1 MNHNS, CDR2 SASEGT. The CDR3 consists of 13 residues. DNA for the CDR3: TGTGCCCATAGGGACATCGGGGGAAACACCATATATTTT. Its translation: CAHRDIGGNTIYF.

The chain is built from TRBV28 and TRBJ2-1; D is undetermined. Germline V lookup: CDR1 MDHEN, CDR2 SYDVKM. The CDR3 is made up of 15 amino acids. V was cut by 8 bases and J by 0 bases, with 14 bases left in between. The CDR3 here is CASLGSAASYNEQFF. CDR3 bases: TGTGCCAGCCTCGGTTCCGCGGCCTCCTACAATGAGCAGTTCTTC.

The rearrangement links TRBV5-4 to TRBJ2-7; D gene unclear. There are 15 residues in the CDR3. Trimming stripped 0 bases from V and 3 bases from J, with 13 bases between. Germline-derived CDR1 and CDR2 are SGHNT and YYREEE (reference sequence). CDR3 bases: TGTGCCAGCAGCTTGGTTGGCGGTGTTGTCTACGAGCAGTACTTC. This codes for CASSLVGGVVYEQYF.

The V and J genes are TRBV7-9 and TRBJ1-1, with D hard to call. With 4 bases removed from V and 6 bases from J, the gap between germline ends came to 6 bases. The CDR3 consists of 11 residues. CDR1 and CDR2 (germline): SEHNR, FQNEAQ (reference sequence). The CDR3 DNA is TGTGCCAGCAGCTCGGTCGCTGAAGCTTTCTTT. Its translation: CASSSVAEAFF. The entire variable domain, with the rest obtained from reference TRBV7-9 and TRBJ1-1, is as follows: DTGVSQNPRHKITKRGQNVTFRCDPISEHNRLYWYRQTLGQGPEFLTYFQNEAQLEKSRLLSDRFSAERPKGSFSTLEIQRTEQGDSAMYLCASSSVAEAFFGQGTRLTVV.

Concerning this clone itself: Relative to the germline gene, one junction end is altered; a read error may explain this. The rearrangement uses TRBV7-9 and TRBJ2-1, with no clear D. This CDR3 has 14 residues. CDR1 is SEHNR, CDR2 FQNEAQ, per germline (reference sequence). In DNA form, the CDR3 reads TGTTCCAGCAGCCCCACGGAGACTTACAATGAGCAGTTCTTC. Translated, it gives CSSSPTETYNEQFF. Drawing the rest from reference TRBV7-9 and TRBJ2-1, the complete variable domain is DTGVSQNPRHKITKRGQNVTFRCDPISEHNRLYWYRQTLGQGPEFLTYFQNEAQLEKSRLLSDRFSAERPKGSFSTLEIQRTEQGDSAMYLCSSSPTETYNEQFFGPGTRLTVL.

In this sample, this clone turned up a few times. The chain combines TRBV7-8 with TRBJ1-4; TRBD1 is a possible D gene (6 bases). Germline V gene data show CDR1 as SGHVS and CDR2 as FQNEAQ. Deletions cut 7 bases from V and 2 bases from J, with 14 bases between. The CDR3 runs to 15 residues. This CDR3 reads CASTLGTSTNEKLFF. In nucleotides, the CDR3 is TGTGCCAGCACCCTAGGGACATCCACTAATGAAAAACTGTTTTTT.

The J gene is TRBJ2-7, the V gene TRBV6-5; TRBD2 agrees at 10 bases. Trimming at V came to 5 bases and at J to 1 base, leaving 5 bases not matched to a gene. Per germline, CDR1 MNHEY and CDR2 SVGAGI. The CDR3 covers 15 residues. The CDR3 here is CASSLAGEVSYEQYF. DNA of the CDR3: TGTGCCAGCAGTCTAGCGGGAGAAGTGTCCTACGAGCAGTACTTC.

This chain links TRBV4-2 with TRBJ2-5; possible D gene TRBD2, 6 bases. The DNA matches TRBJ2-7 better at its end, which makes the J call doubtful. Germline-derived CDR1 and CDR2 are LGHNA and YNFKEQ. The CDR3 runs 16 residues. The CDR3 nucleotides read TGTGCCAGCAGCCAAGATGGGACTGCGTCGGCCTACGAGCAGTACTTC. Its protein is CASSQDGTASAYEQYF.

This chain uses TRBV13 with TRBJ1-6; D possibly corresponds to TRBD1 (5 bases). Trimming removed 7 bases at V and 10 bases at J, with 17 bases between. In germline, CDR1 is PRHDT, CDR2 FYEKMQ (reference sequence). The CDR3 is 14 amino acids. The chain's CDR3 is CASTSRGSNSPLHF. CDR3 DNA: TGTGCCAGCACTTCGCGGGGGAGTAACTCACCCCTCCACTTT.

Of note for this clone: A much larger clone sits a single nucleotide away, making a read error possible. The chain couples TRBV11-3 to TRBJ2-1; no clear D. Germline values: CDR1 SGHNT, CDR2 YENEEA. With 3 bases removed from V and 6 bases from J, the gap between germline ends came to 3 bases. This CDR3 region has 11 residues. CDR3 amino acids: CASSFSNEQFF. DNA of the CDR3: TGTGCCAGCAGCTTTAGCAATGAGCAGTTCTTC.

The chain carries TRBV6-1 and TRBJ2-5; 12 bases agree with TRBD2. V was clipped by 4 bases and J by 2 bases; unmatched bases: 2. The germline CDR1 and CDR2 sequences are MNHNS and SASEGT. This CDR3 spans 15 amino acids. DNA of the CDR3: TGTGCCAGCAGTGTACTAGCGGGAGGTCAAGAGACCCAGTACTTC. Its translation is CASSVLAGGQETQYF.

The CDR3 DNA reads as TGTGCCAGCAGCCAGACTAGGTCAGATACGCAGTATTTT. It yields the protein CASSQTRSDTQYF. This chain joins TRBV11-2 and TRBJ2-3, with D possibly being TRBD2 (6 bases). The germline CDR1 and CDR2 sequences are SGHAT and FQNNGV. Trimming removed 5 bases at V and 4 bases at J, with 10 bases between. The CDR3 is 13 residues long.

This chain connects TRBV25-1 to TRBJ2-2, with D hard to call. Germline V lookup: CDR1 MGHDK, CDR2 SYGVNS. This CDR3 is built from 13 residues. The V end lost 7 bases, the J end lost 1 base, and 7 bases lay between the germline ends. Here the CDR3 DNA reads TGTGCCAGCACCTCTAAGAACACCGGGGAGCTGTTTTTT. As protein: CASTSKNTGELFF. Full variable domain (outside the CDR3, taken from reference TRBV25-1 and TRBJ2-2): EADIYQTPRYLVIGTGKKITLECSQTMGHDKMYWYQQDPGMELHLIHYSYGVNSTEKGDLSSESTVSRIRTEHFPLTLESARPSHTSQYLCASTSKNTGELFFGEGSRLTVL.

This sequence joins TRBV28 and TRBJ1-1; D ambiguous. The V and J ends lost 1 base and 8 bases respectively, with 11 bases between them. This CDR3 has 13 residues. Germline lookup yields CDR1 MDHEN and CDR2 SYDVKM. The CDR3 here is CASSLFRDSEAFF. In nucleotides, the CDR3 is TGTGCCAGCAGTTTATTTCGGGATTCAGAAGCTTTCTTT.

The V and J genes are TRBV28 and TRBJ1-3; no clear D gene. V was trimmed by 2 bases and J by 4 bases, leaving 6 bases between them. The CDR3 runs 13 residues. Germline CDR1 reads MDHEN; CDR2 reads SYDVKM. The CDR3 bases are TGTGCCAGCAGTTTAACGCGAGGAAACACCATATATTTT. This translates into CASSLTRGNTIYF.

The chain has TRBV5-1 and TRBJ1-6; D unresolved. Trimming removed 0 bases at V and 7 bases at J, with 5 bases between. This CDR3 is 13 amino acids long. Germline V gene lookup returns CDR1 SGHRS and CDR2 YFSETQ. CDR3 nucleotides: TGCGCCAGCAGCTTGGCGGTAAATTCACCCCTCCACTTT. Amino acid sequence: CASSLAVNSPLHF.

The chain combines TRBV19 with TRBJ2-5, with 8 bases aligning to TRBD2. With V trimmed by 3 bases and J by 11 bases, 17 bases remained unmatched. Germline V gives CDR1 LNHDA, CDR2 SQIVND (reference sequence). This CDR3 is built from 16 residues. The CDR3 spells CASSILPASGLGEQYF. DNA for the CDR3: TGTGCCAGTAGTATCCTCCCGGCTAGCGGGTTGGGGGAGCAGTACTTC.

The rearrangement uses TRBV9 and TRBJ2-2; 9 bases are shared with TRBD2. Germline V lookup: CDR1 SGDLS, CDR2 YYNGEE. The CDR3 loop spans 16 amino acids. The V segment lost 0 bases and the J segment 4 bases; nucleotides outside the gene matches: 4. The CDR3 loop is CASSVVTSGSTGELFF. The CDR3 DNA reads as TGTGCCAGCAGCGTAGTTACTAGCGGGTCCACCGGGGAGCTGTTTTTT.

The table lists this clone with a few counts. The rearrangement joins TRBV2 to TRBJ2-6, with 7 bases that match TRBD1. Germline trimming cut 8 bases from V and 0 bases from J; bases unmatched to any gene: 7. Germline assignment: CDR1 SNHLY and CDR2 FYNNEI. The CDR3 is made up of 16 amino acids. The CDR3 DNA reads TGTGCCAGCGGGACAGACAAAGACTCTGGGGCCAACGTCCTGACTTTC. It yields the protein CASGTDKDSGANVLTF.